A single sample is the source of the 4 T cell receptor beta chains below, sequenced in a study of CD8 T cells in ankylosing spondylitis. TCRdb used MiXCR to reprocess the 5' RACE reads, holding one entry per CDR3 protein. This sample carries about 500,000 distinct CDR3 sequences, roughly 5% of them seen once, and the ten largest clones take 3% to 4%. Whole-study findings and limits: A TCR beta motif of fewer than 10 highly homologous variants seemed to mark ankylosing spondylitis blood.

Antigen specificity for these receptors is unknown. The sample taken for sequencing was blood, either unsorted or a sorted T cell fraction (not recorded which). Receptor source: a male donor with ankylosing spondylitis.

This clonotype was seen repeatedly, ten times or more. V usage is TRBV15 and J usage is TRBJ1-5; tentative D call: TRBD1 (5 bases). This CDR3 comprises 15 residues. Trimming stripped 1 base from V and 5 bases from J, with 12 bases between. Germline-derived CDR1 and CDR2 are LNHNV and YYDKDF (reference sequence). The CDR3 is CATSRGPRGDQPQHF. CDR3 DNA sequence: TGTGCCACCAGCAGAGGGCCTCGGGGGGATCAGCCCCAGCATTTT.

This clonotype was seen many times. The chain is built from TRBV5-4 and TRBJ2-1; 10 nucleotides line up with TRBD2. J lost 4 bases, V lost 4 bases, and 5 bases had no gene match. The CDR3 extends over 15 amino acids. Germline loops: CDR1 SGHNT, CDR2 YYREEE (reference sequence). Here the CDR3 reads CASSHSGGQYNEQFF. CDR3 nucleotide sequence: TGTGCCAGCAGCCATAGCGGGGGGCAATACAATGAGCAGTTCTTC.

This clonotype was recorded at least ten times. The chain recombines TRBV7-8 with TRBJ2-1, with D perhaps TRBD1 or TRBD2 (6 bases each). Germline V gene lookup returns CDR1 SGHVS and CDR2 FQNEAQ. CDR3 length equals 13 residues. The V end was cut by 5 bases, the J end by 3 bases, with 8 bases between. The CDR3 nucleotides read TGTGCCAGCAGCGAGGGGGGCTACAATGAGCAGTTCTTC. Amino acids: CASSEGGYNEQFF.

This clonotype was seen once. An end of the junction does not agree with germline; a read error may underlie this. The CDR3 region is CCARRPVGSAGASTDTQYF. CDR3 coding DNA: TGCTGTGCTAGAAGGCCGGTGGGGTCAGCGGGGGCAAGCACAGATACGCAGTATTTT. This sequence joins TRBV20-1 and TRBJ2-3, with TRBD2 matching over 8 bases. The CDR3 sequence is 19 residues long. CDR1 and CDR2 from the germline V gene are DFQATT and SNEGSKA (reference sequence).